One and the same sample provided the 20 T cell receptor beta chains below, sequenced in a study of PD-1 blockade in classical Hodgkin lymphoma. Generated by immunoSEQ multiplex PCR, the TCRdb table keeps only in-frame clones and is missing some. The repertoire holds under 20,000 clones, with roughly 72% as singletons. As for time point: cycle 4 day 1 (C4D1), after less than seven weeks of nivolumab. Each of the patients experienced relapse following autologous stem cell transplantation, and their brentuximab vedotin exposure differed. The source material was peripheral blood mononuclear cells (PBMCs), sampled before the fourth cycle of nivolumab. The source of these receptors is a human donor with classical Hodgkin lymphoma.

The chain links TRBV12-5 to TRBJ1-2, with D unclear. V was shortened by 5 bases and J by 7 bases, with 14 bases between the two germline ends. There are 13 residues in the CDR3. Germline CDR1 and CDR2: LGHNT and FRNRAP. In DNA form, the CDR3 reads TGTGCTAGTGGTCCTCGGGCAGTAAGTGGCTACACCTTC. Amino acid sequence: CASGPRAVSGYTF.

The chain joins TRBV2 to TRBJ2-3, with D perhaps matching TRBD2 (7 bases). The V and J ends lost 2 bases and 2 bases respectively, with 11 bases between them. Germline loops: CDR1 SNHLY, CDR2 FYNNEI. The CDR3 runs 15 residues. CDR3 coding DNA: TGTGCCAGCAGTGAAAGGGGGGGTAACACAGATACGCAGTATTTT. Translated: CASSERGGNTDTQYF.

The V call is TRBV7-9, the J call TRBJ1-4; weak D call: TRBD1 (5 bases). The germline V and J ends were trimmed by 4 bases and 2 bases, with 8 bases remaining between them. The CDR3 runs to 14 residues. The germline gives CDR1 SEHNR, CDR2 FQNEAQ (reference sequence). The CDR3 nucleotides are TGTGCCAGCAGCTACCGGGACACTAATGAAAAACTGTTTTTT. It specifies CASSYRDTNEKLFF.

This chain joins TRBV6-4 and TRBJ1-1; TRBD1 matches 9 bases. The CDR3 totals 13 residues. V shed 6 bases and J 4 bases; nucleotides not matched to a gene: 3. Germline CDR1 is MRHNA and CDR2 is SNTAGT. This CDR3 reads CASSATGGTEAFF. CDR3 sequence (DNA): TGTGCCAGCAGCGCGACAGGGGGCACTGAAGCTTTCTTT.

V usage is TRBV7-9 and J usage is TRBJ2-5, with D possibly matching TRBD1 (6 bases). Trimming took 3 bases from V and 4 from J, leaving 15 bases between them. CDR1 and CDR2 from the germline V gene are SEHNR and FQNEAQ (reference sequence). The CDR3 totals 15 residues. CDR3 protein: CASSFNRDEVETQYF. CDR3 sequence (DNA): TGTGCCAGCAGCTTCAACAGGGACGAAGTAGAGACCCAGTACTTC.

This chain's CDR3 is CASSQGDNSPLHF. The CDR3 region has the DNA TGTGCCAGCAGCCAGGGTGACAATTCACCCCTCCACTTT. The V call is TRBV6-6, the J call TRBJ1-6; a possible D gene is TRBD1 (5 bases). CDR1 and CDR2 from the germline V gene are MNHNY and SVGAGI (reference sequence). V was clipped by 6 bases and J by 7 bases, with 10 bases between them. This CDR3 is 13 amino acids long.

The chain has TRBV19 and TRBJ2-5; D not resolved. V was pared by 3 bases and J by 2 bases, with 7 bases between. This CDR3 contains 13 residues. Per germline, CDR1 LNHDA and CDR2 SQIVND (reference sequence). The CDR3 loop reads CASSIRFQETQYF. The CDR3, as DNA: TGTGCCAGTAGTATTCGGTTTCAAGAGACCCAGTACTTC.

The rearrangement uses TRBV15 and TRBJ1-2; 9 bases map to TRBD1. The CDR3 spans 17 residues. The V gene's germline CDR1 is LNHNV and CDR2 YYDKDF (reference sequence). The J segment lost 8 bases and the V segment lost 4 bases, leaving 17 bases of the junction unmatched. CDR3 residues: CATSIPGTGLPARGYTF. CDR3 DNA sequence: TGTGCCACCAGCATCCCCGGGACAGGGCTGCCCGCCCGAGGCTACACCTTC.

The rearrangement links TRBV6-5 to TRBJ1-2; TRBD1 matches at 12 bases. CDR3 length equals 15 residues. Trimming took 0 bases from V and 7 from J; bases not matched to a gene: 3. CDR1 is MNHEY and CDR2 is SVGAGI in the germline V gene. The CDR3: CASSYSGTGGAGYTF. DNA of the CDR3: TGTGCCAGCAGTTACTCCGGGACAGGGGGCGCTGGCTACACCTTC.

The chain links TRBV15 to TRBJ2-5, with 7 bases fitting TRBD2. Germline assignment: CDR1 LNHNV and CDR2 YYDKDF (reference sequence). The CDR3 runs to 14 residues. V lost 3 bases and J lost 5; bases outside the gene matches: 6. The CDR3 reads CATSRPGGGETQYF. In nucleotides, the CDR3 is TGTGCCACCAGCAGGCCGGGGGGAGGCGAGACCCAGTACTTC.

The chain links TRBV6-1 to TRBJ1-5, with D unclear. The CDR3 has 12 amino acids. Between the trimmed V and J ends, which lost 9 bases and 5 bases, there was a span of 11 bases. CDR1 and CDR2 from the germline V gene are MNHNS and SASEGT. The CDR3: CASLDGDQPQHF. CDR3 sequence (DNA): TGTGCCAGTTTGGACGGAGATCAGCCCCAGCATTTT.

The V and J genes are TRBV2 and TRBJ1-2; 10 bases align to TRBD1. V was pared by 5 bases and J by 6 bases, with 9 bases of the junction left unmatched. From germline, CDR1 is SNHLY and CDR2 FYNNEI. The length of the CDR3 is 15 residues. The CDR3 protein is CASSPGTGEVNGYTF. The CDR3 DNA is TGTGCCAGCAGTCCCGGGACAGGGGAGGTAAATGGCTACACCTTC.

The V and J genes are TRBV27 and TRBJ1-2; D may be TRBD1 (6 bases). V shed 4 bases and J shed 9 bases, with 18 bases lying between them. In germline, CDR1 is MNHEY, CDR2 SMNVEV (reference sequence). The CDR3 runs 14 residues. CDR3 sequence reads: CASSSIRGEMSYTF. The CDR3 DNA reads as TGTGCCAGCAGTTCCATCAGGGGTGAGATGAGCTACACCTTC.

The CDR3 sequence: CASSPQGTLLQGDTQYF. CDR3 nucleotides: TGTGCCAGCAGCCCACAGGGGACACTCCTCCAGGGAGATACGCAGTATTTT. The chain employs TRBV7-9 and TRBJ2-3, with TRBD1 identical over 7 bases. V lost 5 bases, J lost 5 bases, and 16 bases stayed unmatched. Germline V gives CDR1 SEHNR, CDR2 FQNEAQ (reference sequence). This CDR3 is 17 amino acids long.

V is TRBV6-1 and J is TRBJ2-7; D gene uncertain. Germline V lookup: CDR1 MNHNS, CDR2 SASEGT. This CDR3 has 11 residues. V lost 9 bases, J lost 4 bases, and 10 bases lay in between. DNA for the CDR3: TGTGCCAGTGAGGCCTATTACGAGCAGTACTTC. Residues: CASEAYYEQYF.

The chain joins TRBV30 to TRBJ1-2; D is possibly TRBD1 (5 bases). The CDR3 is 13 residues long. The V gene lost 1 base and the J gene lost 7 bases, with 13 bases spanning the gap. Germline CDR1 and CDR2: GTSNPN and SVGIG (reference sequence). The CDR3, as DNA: TGTGCCTGGAGTGGGGGACTTACCGTTGGCTACACCTTC. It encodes CAWSGGLTVGYTF.

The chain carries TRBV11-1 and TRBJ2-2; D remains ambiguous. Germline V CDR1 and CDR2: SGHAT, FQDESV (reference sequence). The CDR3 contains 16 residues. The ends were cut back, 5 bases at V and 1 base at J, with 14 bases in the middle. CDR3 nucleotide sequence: TGTGCCAGCAGCAAGTCCCAGCGCAAGAACACCGGGGAGCTGTTTTTT. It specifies CASSKSQRKNTGELFF.

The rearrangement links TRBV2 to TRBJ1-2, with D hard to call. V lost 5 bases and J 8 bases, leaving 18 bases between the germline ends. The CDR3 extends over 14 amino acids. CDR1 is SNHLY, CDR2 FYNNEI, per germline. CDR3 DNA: TGTGCCAGCAGTCAGATTGGACTGGGAAGGGGCTACACCTTC. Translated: CASSQIGLGRGYTF.

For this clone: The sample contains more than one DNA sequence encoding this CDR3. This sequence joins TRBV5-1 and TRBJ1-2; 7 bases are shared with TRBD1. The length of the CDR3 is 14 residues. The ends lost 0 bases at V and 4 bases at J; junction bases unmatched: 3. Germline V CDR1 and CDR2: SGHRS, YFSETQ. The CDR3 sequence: CASSLDRGGYGYTF. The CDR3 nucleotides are TGCGCCAGCAGCTTGGACAGGGGCGGCTATGGCTACACCTTC.

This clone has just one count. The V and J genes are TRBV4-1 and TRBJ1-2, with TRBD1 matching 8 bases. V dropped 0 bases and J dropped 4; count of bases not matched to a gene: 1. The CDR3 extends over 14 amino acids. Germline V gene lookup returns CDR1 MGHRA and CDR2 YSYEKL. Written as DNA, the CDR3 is TGCGCCAGCAGCCAAGACGGGACAGGCTATGGCTACACCTTC. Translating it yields CASSQDGTGYGYTF.